Below are 15 T cell receptor beta chains sequenced from a single sample in a study of T cell responses to AZD1222 COVID-19 vaccine. Some clones are missing from TCRdb's copy, which holds only in-frame ones; the method was immunoSEQ multiplex PCR. Here the sample spans about 56,000 clones, 65% to 90% being singletons. Specimen: peripheral blood, collected 28 days after the second AZD1222 dose. All receptors come from an adult who received the AZD1222 COVID-19 vaccine.

The chain recombines TRBV19 with TRBJ2-7; D unclear. The germline CDR1 and CDR2 sequences are LNHDA and SQIVND (reference sequence). This CDR3 spans 13 amino acids. Trimming pared 5 bases from V and 3 bases from J, leaving 11 bases between. CDR3: CASSPSRVYEQYF. The CDR3 bases are TGTGCCAGTAGTCCCTCTAGGGTCTACGAGCAGTACTTC.

The sample holds a few counts of this clone. V usage is TRBV15 and J usage is TRBJ1-5; D unresolved. Germline V gives CDR1 LNHNV, CDR2 YYDKDF (reference sequence). This CDR3 region has 13 residues. The V gene lost 0 bases and the J gene lost 7 bases, with 7 bases spanning the gap. The DNA of the CDR3 is TGTGCCACCAGCAGAGATGTGGGGCAGCCCCAGCATTTT. It is translated as CATSRDVGQPQHF.

The V and J genes are TRBV28 and TRBJ1-4; D gene ambiguous. CDR3 length: 13 residues. The germline V gene encodes CDR1 MDHEN and CDR2 SYDVKM. The V end was cut by 2 bases, the J end by 8 bases, with 9 bases between. CDR3: CASSLRDGEKLFF. DNA of the CDR3: TGTGCCAGCAGTTTACGCGACGGGGAAAAACTGTTTTTT.

This sequence joins TRBV4-3 and TRBJ1-1, with 7 bases aligning to TRBD1. The germline gives CDR1 LGHNA, CDR2 YSLEER. V shed 0 bases and J 4 bases; nucleotides not matched to a gene: 8. The CDR3 consists of 16 residues. CDR3 bases: TGCGCCAGCAGCCAAGAAGGGGGCAGGGTGGGCACTGAAGCTTTCTTT. Translated: CASSQEGGRVGTEAFF.

V usage is TRBV5-1 and J usage is TRBJ1-2; D not resolved. CDR3 length: 15 amino acids. Germline V gene sequence: CDR1 SGHRS, CDR2 YFSETQ. Trimming pared 0 bases from V and 1 base from J, leaving 10 bases between. DNA for the CDR3: TGCGCCAGCAGCTTGGCAGCCGGTTATAACTATGGCTACACCTTC. Translation: CASSLAAGYNYGYTF.

This sequence joins TRBV20-1 and TRBJ2-1; possibly TRBD2 for D (5 bases). The germline CDR1 and CDR2 sequences are DFQATT and SNEGSKA (reference sequence). The CDR3 spans 9 residues. V was pared by 3 bases and J by 16 bases, with 10 bases between. CDR3 nucleotides: TGCAGTGCTAGGGACTCCCTATTCTTC. Protein product: CSARDSLFF.

The chain employs TRBV28 and TRBJ2-7, with TRBD2 identical over 9 bases. The ends lost 5 bases at V and 2 bases at J; junction bases unmatched: 7. The CDR3 sequence is 15 residues long. Germline V gene data show CDR1 as MDHEN and CDR2 as SYDVKM. For the CDR3, the DNA is TGTGCCAGCAGTACCTCTAGCGGGATAACCTACGAGCAGTACTTC. This sequence encodes CASSTSSGITYEQYF.

The genes are TRBV5-4 and TRBJ1-6; 11 nucleotides align to TRBD1. There are 15 residues in the CDR3. V was pared by 4 bases and J by 14 bases, with 11 bases of the junction left unmatched. CDR1 and CDR2 (germline): SGHNT, YYREEE (reference sequence). The chain's CDR3 is CASSKSGQGETTLHF. The CDR3 bases are TGTGCCAGCAGCAAATCGGGACAGGGGGAGACGACCCTCCACTTT.

The chain couples TRBV27 to TRBJ2-7, with D unclear. Deletions cut 7 bases from V and 0 bases from J, with 16 bases between. The germline CDR1 and CDR2 sequences are MNHEY and SMNVEV (reference sequence). There are 15 residues in the CDR3. CDR3 region: CASIRLGEDSYEQYF. The CDR3 bases are TGTGCCAGCATCCGTTTGGGCGAGGACTCCTACGAGCAGTACTTC.

The J gene is TRBJ1-2, the V gene TRBV6-5; D call uncertain. V lost 10 bases and J lost 5, with 8 bases in between. This CDR3 region has 10 residues. Germline loops: CDR1 MNHEY, CDR2 SVGAGI. The CDR3 is CATQLYGYTF. CDR3 nucleotides: TGTGCCACACAGCTGTATGGCTACACCTTC.

This chain uses TRBV19 with TRBJ2-1; 8 bases align to TRBD1. The CDR3 has 15 amino acids. Per the germline V gene, CDR1 is LNHDA and CDR2 is SQIVND (reference sequence). V lost 4 bases, J lost 1 base, and 3 bases stayed unmatched. In DNA, the CDR3 is TGTGCCAGTAGTAGACAGGGGCCTTCCTACAATGAGCAGTTCTTC. The encoded protein is CASSRQGPSYNEQFF.

The V gene is TRBV5-1, the J gene TRBJ1-1; the D is unclear. The germline CDR1 and CDR2 sequences are SGHRS and YFSETQ. Trimming left V 2 bases short and J 6 bases short, with 14 bases between. The CDR3 has 14 residues. CDR3 in amino acids: CASSLAGVFSEAFF. Written as DNA, the CDR3 is TGCGCCAGCAGCTTAGCCGGGGTCTTTTCTGAAGCTTTCTTT.

This chain connects TRBV16 to TRBJ1-2; the D is unclear. V lost 0 bases and J lost 10, with 9 bases in between. Germline V lookup: CDR1 KGHSY, CDR2 FQNENV. CDR3 length: 12 residues. CDR3 nucleotides: TGTGCCAGCAGCCAATCTACTGATACCTACACCTTC. Its translation is CASSQSTDTYTF. The complete variable domain, with remaining parts taken from reference TRBV16 and TRBJ1-2, reads GEEVAQTPKHLVRGEGQKAKLYCAPIKGHSYVFWYQQVLKNEFKFLISFQNENVFDETGMPKERFSAKCLPNSPCSLEIQATKLEDSAVYFCASSQSTDTYTFGSGTRLTVV.

In this sample, this clone turned up a few times. The chain recombines TRBV20-1 with TRBJ2-7; no firm D call. Per the germline V gene, CDR1 is DFQATT and CDR2 is SNEGSKA (reference sequence). This CDR3 region has 10 residues. Trimming took off 6 bases at V and 9 bases at J, with 12 bases between the two ends. CDR3 nucleotides: TGCAGTGCCACCTTGGGTGGGCAGTACTTC. The encoded protein is CSATLGGQYF.

This chain joins TRBV5-1 and TRBJ2-5, with D perhaps matching TRBD2 (6 bases). Trimming stripped 2 bases from V and 4 bases from J, with 15 bases between. The germline CDR1 and CDR2 sequences are SGHRS and YFSETQ. This CDR3 is built from 15 residues. The CDR3 sequence: CASSFLLAPVETQYF. In DNA, the CDR3 is TGCGCCAGCAGCTTCCTACTAGCCCCTGTAGAGACCCAGTACTTC.